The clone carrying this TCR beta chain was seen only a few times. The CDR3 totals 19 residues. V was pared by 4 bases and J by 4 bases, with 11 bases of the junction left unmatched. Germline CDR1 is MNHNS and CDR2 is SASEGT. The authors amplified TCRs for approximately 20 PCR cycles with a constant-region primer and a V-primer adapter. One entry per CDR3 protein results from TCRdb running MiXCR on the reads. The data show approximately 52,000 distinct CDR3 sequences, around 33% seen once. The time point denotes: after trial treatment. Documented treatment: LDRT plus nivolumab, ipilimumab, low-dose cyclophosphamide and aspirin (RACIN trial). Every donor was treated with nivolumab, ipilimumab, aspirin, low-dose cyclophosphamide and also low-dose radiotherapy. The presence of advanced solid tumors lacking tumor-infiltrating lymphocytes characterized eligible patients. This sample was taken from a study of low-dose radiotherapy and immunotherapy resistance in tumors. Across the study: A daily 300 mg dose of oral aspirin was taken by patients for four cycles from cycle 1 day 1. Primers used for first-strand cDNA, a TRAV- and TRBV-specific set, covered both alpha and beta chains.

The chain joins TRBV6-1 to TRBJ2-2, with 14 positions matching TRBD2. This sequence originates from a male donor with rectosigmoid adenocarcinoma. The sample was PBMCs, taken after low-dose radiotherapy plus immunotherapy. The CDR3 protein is CASSAPRLAGGRATGELFF. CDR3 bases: TGTGCCAGCAGTGCCCCCCGACTAGCGGGGGGGCGAGCCACCGGGGAGCTGTTTTTT.